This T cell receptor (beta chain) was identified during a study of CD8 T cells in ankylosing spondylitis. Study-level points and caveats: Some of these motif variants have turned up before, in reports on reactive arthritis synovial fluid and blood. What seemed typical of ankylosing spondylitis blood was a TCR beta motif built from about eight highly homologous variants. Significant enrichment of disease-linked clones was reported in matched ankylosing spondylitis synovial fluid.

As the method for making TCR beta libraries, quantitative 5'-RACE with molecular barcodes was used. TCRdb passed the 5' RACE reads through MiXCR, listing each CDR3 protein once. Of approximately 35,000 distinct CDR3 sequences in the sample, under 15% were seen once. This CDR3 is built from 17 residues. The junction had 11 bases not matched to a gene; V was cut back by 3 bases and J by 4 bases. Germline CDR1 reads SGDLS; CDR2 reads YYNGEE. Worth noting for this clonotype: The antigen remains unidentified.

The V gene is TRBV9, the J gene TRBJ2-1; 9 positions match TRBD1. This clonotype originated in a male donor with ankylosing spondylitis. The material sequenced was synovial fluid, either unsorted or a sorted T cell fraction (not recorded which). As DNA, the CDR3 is TGTGCCAGCAGCGACCCCCCGACAGGGGGAATGTACAATGAGCAGTTCTTC. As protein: CASSDPPTGGMYNEQFF.